This TCR beta chain originates from a study of OX40 agonist ivuxolimab in advanced cancers. Notes on this clone: A junction boundary mismatches the germline segment, possibly from a read error.

Generated by immunoSEQ multiplex PCR, the TCRdb table keeps only in-frame clones and is missing some. The sample lists tens of thousands of clones, 86% seen once, with approximately 1.9% in the top ten. The germline V gene has CDR1 MGHRA and CDR2 YSYEKL. The CDR3 is made up of 14 amino acids. The source material was CD4+ or CD8+ T cells sorted from blood, sampled in a trial of the OX40 agonist ivuxolimab. The chain uses TRBV4-1 and TRBJ1-1; D call uncertain. The clonotype originates from an adult with an advanced solid tumor such as melanoma, head and neck, liver or kidney cancer. The CDR3 loop is CASSHQTDAEDSVF. The CDR3 nucleotides read TGCGCCAGCAGCCACCAAACCGACGCCGAAGATTCAGTCTTT.